The 27 T cell receptor beta chains given below trace back to one sample, sequenced in a study of cytomegalovirus exposure and HLA in healthy donors. This PCR relied on a set of 60 Vbeta primers and 13 Jbeta primers. Some clones are missing from TCRdb's copy, which holds only in-frame ones; the method was immunoSEQ multiplex PCR. Found here are 200,000 to 250,000 clones, less than 85% of them singletons; the top ten hold over 0.55%. The specimen sequenced was PBMCs. The origin of the receptors is a man younger than 35 in good health and CMV-seronegative.

The J gene is TRBJ2-1, the V gene TRBV5-4, with 14 bases lining up with TRBD2. The germline V gene has CDR1 SGHNT and CDR2 YYREEE (reference sequence). V lost 5 bases, J lost 11 bases, and 9 bases stayed unmatched. The CDR3 spans 15 residues. The DNA of the CDR3 is TGTGCCAGCAGTACTGGGACTAGCGGGAGTAGTAAGCAGTTCTTC. Translated: CASSTGTSGSSKQFF.

CDR3 sequence reads: CASSRGLAGVEQFF. The CDR3 DNA follows: TGTGCCAGCAGCCGTGGACTAGCGGGAGTTGAGCAGTTCTTC. The chain links TRBV27 to TRBJ2-1; TRBD2 matches 13 bases. Per the germline V gene, CDR1 is MNHEY and CDR2 is SMNVEV (reference sequence). V gave up 6 bases and J gave up 9 bases; unmatched junction bases: 5. This CDR3 is built from 14 residues.

The genes are TRBV29-1 and TRBJ2-7; no firm D call. Germline V gives CDR1 SQVTM, CDR2 ANQGSEA. The CDR3 covers 12 residues. V lost 6 bases and J 0 bases, leaving 9 bases between the germline ends. CDR3 region: CSVGSTSYEQYF. Here the CDR3 DNA reads TGCAGCGTGGGCAGCACCTCCTACGAGCAGTACTTC.

The CDR3 nucleotides read TGCAGCGTCTCAGGGACGGGGGGGTACACTGAAGCTTTCTTT. It translates to CSVSGTGGYTEAFF. The chain links TRBV29-1 to TRBJ1-1; tentatively, D is TRBD1 (5 bases). The V gene lost 6 bases and the J gene lost 3 bases, with 17 bases spanning the gap. The germline V gene has CDR1 SQVTM and CDR2 ANQGSEA. The CDR3 extends over 14 amino acids.

The chain has TRBV2 and TRBJ1-1; 8 positions match TRBD1. This CDR3 contains 13 residues. The germline V gene encodes CDR1 SNHLY and CDR2 FYNNEI. The V gene end was trimmed by 6 bases and the J gene end by 3 bases; junction bases not matched to a gene: 3. For the CDR3, the DNA is TGTGCCAGCAGCAAGGACAGGGACACTGAAGCTTTCTTT. Its protein product is CASSKDRDTEAFF. The whole variable domain, filled in from reference TRBV2 and TRBJ1-1, reads EPEVTQTPSHQVTQMGQEVILRCVPISNHLYFYWYRQILGQKVEFLVSFYNNEISEKSEIFDDQFSVERPDGSNFTLKIRSTKLEDSAMYFCASSKDRDTEAFFGQGTRLTVV.

The CDR3 DNA is TGTGCCAGCAGTGAAAATACAGGGAAAAACCCCAATCAGCCCCAGCATTTT. It encodes CASSENTGKNPNQPQHF. J is TRBJ1-5 and V is TRBV2; maybe TRBD1 (6 bases). Trimming took 2 bases from V and 3 from J, leaving 17 bases between them. In germline, CDR1 is SNHLY, CDR2 FYNNEI. This CDR3 has 17 amino acids.

This clone has just a few counts. The chain employs TRBV7-9 and TRBJ2-2; 14 nucleotides align to TRBD2. J was trimmed by 5 bases and V by 5 bases; bases with no gene match: 13. The CDR3 is made up of 19 amino acids. Germline V gene lookup returns CDR1 SEHNR and CDR2 FQNEAQ (reference sequence). In nucleotides, the CDR3 is TGTGCCAGCAGCCCCCTCTCCGGGACTAGCGGGAGTGTTACCGGGGAGCTGTTTTTT. It is translated as CASSPLSGTSGSVTGELFF.

The chain has TRBV28 and TRBJ2-5; TRBD2 matches 13 bases. Trimming took 4 bases from V and 4 from J; bases not matched to a gene: 3. The CDR3 length is 15 residues. From germline, CDR1 is MDHEN and CDR2 SYDVKM. DNA for the CDR3: TGTGCCAGCAGTTCGGGACTAGCGGGATTAGAGACCCAGTACTTC. Residues: CASSSGLAGLETQYF. Full variable domain (rest looked up from reference TRBV28 and TRBJ2-5): DVKVTQSSRYLVKRTGEKVFLECVQDMDHENMFWYRQDPGLGLRLIYFSYDVKMKEKGDIPEGYSVSREKKERFSLILESASTNQTSMYLCASSSGLAGLETQYFGPGTRLLVL.

The chain links TRBV5-1 to TRBJ2-5; possible D gene TRBD1, 6 bases. The CDR3 has 16 amino acids. The germline CDR1 and CDR2 sequences are SGHRS and YFSETQ. Trimming shortened V by 0 bases and J by 1 base, and 13 bases separated the two germline ends. The CDR3 coding sequence is TGCGCCAGCAGCTTGGGTCAGGGGTTTATCCAAGAGACCCAGTACTTC. It yields the protein CASSLGQGFIQETQYF.

This clone was picked up one time. The chain is built from TRBV5-1 and TRBJ2-1, with TRBD2 identical over 13 bases. Unmatched junction bases numbered 1, after V lost 3 bases and J lost 7 bases. The CDR3 has 14 amino acids. CDR1 is SGHRS and CDR2 is YFSETQ in the germline V gene. The CDR3 sequence: CASSSGLAGNEQFF. Written as DNA, the CDR3 is TGCGCCAGCAGCTCGGGACTAGCGGGGAATGAGCAGTTCTTC.

This sequence joins TRBV7-6 and TRBJ2-7, with a possible D match to TRBD1 (5 bases). From germline, CDR1 is SGHVS and CDR2 FNYEAQ. V lost 5 bases and J 3 bases, leaving 11 bases between the germline ends. This CDR3 is built from 13 residues. This chain's CDR3 is CASSPQTVYEQYF. Here the CDR3 DNA reads TGTGCCAGCAGCCCCCAGACAGTCTACGAGCAGTACTTC.

V is TRBV7-9 and J is TRBJ2-7, with D possibly TRBD2 on 6 matching bases. Germline CDR1 and CDR2: SEHNR and FQNEAQ (reference sequence). V lost 5 bases and J lost 5, with 19 bases in between. This CDR3 comprises 15 residues. In DNA, the CDR3 is TGTGCCAGCAGCCCGGGACTTTCTGGTTTTGACGAGCAGTACTTC. Its protein is CASSPGLSGFDEQYF.

This clone was seen only once. The J gene is TRBJ2-1, the V gene TRBV5-4; 11 bases align to TRBD1. Germline V gene sequence: CDR1 SGHNT, CDR2 YYREEE (reference sequence). Trimming took 5 bases from V and 8 from J; bases not matched to a gene: 9. There are 15 residues in the CDR3. The CDR3 DNA reads as TGTGCCAGCAGTAAACCGGGACAGGGGGGGTATGAGCAGTTCTTC. Amino acids: CASSKPGQGGYEQFF.

The chain links TRBV5-1 to TRBJ2-7; 11 nucleotides match TRBD1. The CDR3 covers 15 residues. J gave up 3 bases and V 0 bases, and 2 bases lay outside the gene matches. CDR1 and CDR2 from the germline V gene are SGHRS and YFSETQ. CDR3 DNA: TGCGCCAGCAGCTTGGGCGGGACAGGGGGCTACGAGCAGTACTTC. Its protein product is CASSLGGTGGYEQYF. The full variable domain, in which reference TRBV5-1 and TRBJ2-7 provide the parts outside the CDR3, is KAGVTQTPRYLIKTRGQQVTLSCSPISGHRSVSWYQQTPGQGLQFLFEYFSETQRNKGNFPGRFSGRQFSNSRSEMNVSTLELGDSALYLCASSLGGTGGYEQYFGPGTRLTVT.

The V gene is TRBV1, the J gene TRBJ1-1; the table's D gene call, TRBD1, was not cross checked with the DNA. TRBV1 is designated a pseudogene. This CDR3 has 14 residues. CDR3 in DNA: TGCACCAGCAGCCACAAGGCAGGGGACACTGAAGCTTTCTTT. It codes for CTSSHKAGDTEAFF.

V usage is TRBV6-5 and J usage is TRBJ2-7; 7 bases line up with TRBD1. This CDR3 has 14 amino acids. J lost 3 bases, V lost 2 bases, and 4 bases had no gene match. Germline assignment: CDR1 MNHEY and CDR2 SVGAGI. This CDR3 reads CASSYRQGNYEQYF. For the CDR3, the DNA is TGTGCCAGCAGTTACCGACAGGGAAACTACGAGCAGTACTTC.

J is TRBJ2-1 and V is TRBV19; tentatively, D is TRBD1 (6 bases). The germline CDR1 and CDR2 sequences are LNHDA and SQIVND (reference sequence). This CDR3 contains 14 residues. Trimming removed 6 bases from V and 3 bases from J, with 12 bases in between. CDR3 protein: CASSDRFGYNEQFF. The CDR3 DNA is TGTGCCAGTAGCGACAGGTTCGGCTACAATGAGCAGTTCTTC.

This chain connects TRBV2 to TRBJ2-5; 7 bases are shared with TRBD2. V trimming: 5 bases; J trimming: 4 bases; junction bases outside the gene matches: 10. The length of the CDR3 is 15 residues. In germline, CDR1 is SNHLY, CDR2 FYNNEI. The CDR3 bases are TGTGCCAGCAGTTCCCCCATGGGCGGGGGAGAGACCCAGTACTTC. Protein product: CASSSPMGGGETQYF.

This rearrangement joins TRBV19 to TRBJ2-7, with 7 bases matching TRBD2. This CDR3 region has 16 residues. From germline, CDR1 is LNHDA and CDR2 SQIVND (reference sequence). V shed 5 bases and J 7 bases; nucleotides not matched to a gene: 17. CDR3 sequence (DNA): TGTGCCAGTAGTCCGGGGATGGCGACTAGCCGGGGTGAGCAGTACTTC. This sequence encodes CASSPGMATSRGEQYF.

The chain links TRBV5-4 to TRBJ2-5; D uncertain. The CDR3 sequence is 12 residues long. Germline assignment: CDR1 SGHNT and CDR2 YYREEE (reference sequence). V lost 1 base and J 2 bases, leaving 3 bases between the germline ends. The CDR3 DNA follows: TGTGCCAGCAGCTTGCCGCAAGAGACCCAGTACTTC. Its translation: CASSLPQETQYF.

This chain joins TRBV10-2 and TRBJ2-5, with unresolved D. The CDR3 runs 11 residues. V was pared by 4 bases and J by 3 bases, with 3 bases between. Germline V gene sequence: CDR1 WSHSY, CDR2 SAAADI. As DNA, the CDR3 is TGCGCCAGCAGTGCCAAAGAGACCCAGTACTTC. The encoded protein is CASSAKETQYF.

This clone occurred once. V gene TRBV27 combines with J gene TRBJ1-2; D is unclear. Germline loops: CDR1 MNHEY, CDR2 SMNVEV (reference sequence). CDR3 size: 15 residues. The V end lost 0 bases, the J end lost 0 bases, and 8 bases lay between the germline ends. CDR3 amino acids: CASSLSKTTNYGYTF. The CDR3 bases are TGTGCCAGCAGTTTATCGAAGACAACTAACTATGGCTACACCTTC.

The chain joins TRBV7-9 to TRBJ1-1, with 11 bases matching TRBD1. V was clipped by 4 bases and J by 5 bases; unmatched bases: 6. Germline-derived CDR1 and CDR2 are SEHNR and FQNEAQ (reference sequence). The CDR3 spans 15 residues. The CDR3 spells CASSYGTGGGTEAFF. DNA for the CDR3: TGTGCCAGCAGCTACGGGACAGGGGGAGGGACTGAAGCTTTCTTT.

The genes are TRBV28 and TRBJ2-1; maybe TRBD2 (6 bases). V lost 0 bases to trimming and J lost 7 bases, with 13 bases between them. The CDR3 length is 15 residues. Germline CDR1 and CDR2: MDHEN and SYDVKM. CDR3: CASSLWVGSRNEQFF. The CDR3 nucleotides read TGTGCCAGCAGTTTATGGGTCGGGAGTAGGAATGAGCAGTTCTTC.

This clone is a singleton in its sample. This chain connects TRBV2 to TRBJ2-1; possible D gene TRBD2, 6 bases. This CDR3 spans 12 amino acids. V was cut by 11 bases and J by 7 bases, with 15 bases left in between. CDR1 is SNHLY and CDR2 is FYNNEI in the germline V gene. The CDR3 DNA reads TGTGCCCCCGGGACTTTAGGGAATGAGCAGTTCTTC. Protein: CAPGTLGNEQFF.

In this sample, this clone turned up once. The V call is TRBV2, the J call TRBJ1-5; TRBD1 aligns across 9 bases. Germline V gene data show CDR1 as SNHLY and CDR2 as FYNNEI. The CDR3 length is 16 residues. Germline trimming cut 6 bases from V and 1 base from J; bases unmatched to any gene: 7. The CDR3 region is CASRPGQGISNQPQHF. The DNA for the CDR3 is TGTGCCAGCAGGCCGGGACAGGGCATCAGCAATCAGCCCCAGCATTTT.

This chain uses TRBV7-9 with TRBJ1-3; TRBD1 matches at 9 bases. The junction had 12 bases not matched to a gene; V was cut back by 5 bases and J by 4 bases. Germline V gives CDR1 SEHNR, CDR2 FQNEAQ (reference sequence). CDR3 length: 17 residues. DNA of the CDR3: TGTGCCAGCAGCCAAACAGGGGGCGCAAGGTCGGGAAACACCATATATTTT. This gives the protein CASSQTGGARSGNTIYF.